The rows below give T cell receptor beta chains drawn from one sample of a study of blood T cells in healthy people across ages. TCRdb analysed the 5' RACE reads with MiXCR anew, one entry per CDR3 protein. The repertoire includes some 370,000 distinct CDR3 sequences, roughly half of them detected once, and about 54% sits in the top ten. The specimen was blood. The receptors were sampled from a man aged 55 to 70 in good health. The conserved cysteine and the conserved F or W are not part of the CDR3 here. D genes are given only for firm matches.

j_gene: TRBJ2-1
v_gene: TRBV2
d_gene: NA
CDR3aa: ASSIEQF

j_gene: TRBJ2-5
v_gene: TRBV20-1
d_gene: TRBD1
CDR3aa: SARDRGPQETQY

j_gene: TRBJ1-6
v_gene: TRBV6-5
d_gene: NA
CDR3aa: ASSLVGLGRSPLH

j_gene: TRBJ2-5
v_gene: TRBV27
d_gene: NA
CDR3aa: ASSPRGSTGSQETQY

j_gene: TRBJ1-4
v_gene: TRBV7-2
d_gene: TRBD1
CDR3aa: ASSLALGQAEKLF

j_gene: TRBJ2-4
v_gene: TRBV7-9
d_gene: NA
CDR3aa: ASSLGTTKNIQY

j_gene: TRBJ1-2
v_gene: TRBV3-1
d_gene: NA
CDR3aa: ASSQVRGGYT

j_gene: TRBJ1-1
v_gene: TRBV7-9
d_gene: NA
CDR3aa: ASSLDKGTEAF

j_gene: TRBJ2-6
v_gene: TRBV3-1
d_gene: NA
CDR3aa: ASSQVAGANVLT

j_gene: TRBJ2-3
v_gene: TRBV27
d_gene: TRBD2
CDR3aa: ASSMRGGRGTDTQY

j_gene: TRBJ1-1
v_gene: TRBV7-9
d_gene: NA
CDR3aa: ASSLKRGASNF

j_gene: TRBJ1-5
v_gene: TRBV6-1
d_gene: NA
CDR3aa: ASSEEGGARNQPQH

j_gene: TRBJ1-5
v_gene: TRBV2
d_gene: NA
CDR3aa: ASSVGPQAQH

j_gene: TRBJ2-7
v_gene: TRBV5-1
d_gene: NA
CDR3aa: ASSSGERYEQY

j_gene: TRBJ2-4
v_gene: TRBV12-3/TRBV12-4
d_gene: TRBD2
CDR3aa: ASSLARGDIQY

j_gene: TRBJ2-7
v_gene: TRBV28
d_gene: NA
CDR3aa: ASSLGDLAKPSYEQY

j_gene: TRBJ1-1
v_gene: TRBV7-9
d_gene: NA
CDR3aa: ASSLAVYGEAF

j_gene: TRBJ2-7
v_gene: TRBV4-2
d_gene: TRBD2
CDR3aa: ASSQGGGRVSYEQY

j_gene: TRBJ1-2
v_gene: TRBV11-1
d_gene: NA
CDR3aa: ASSLEGAYGYT

j_gene: TRBJ2-4
v_gene: TRBV7-2
d_gene: TRBD2
CDR3aa: ASSLLASGSSKNIQY

j_gene: TRBJ2-5
v_gene: TRBV10-3
d_gene: NA
CDR3aa: AISRTDETQY

j_gene: TRBJ2-1
v_gene: TRBV7-3
d_gene: NA
CDR3aa: ASSLTAHGLGSLQF

j_gene: TRBJ1-1
v_gene: TRBV4-1
d_gene: NA
CDR3aa: ASSNQMNTEAF

j_gene: TRBJ2-3
v_gene: TRBV6-5
d_gene: NA
CDR3aa: ASSSLGTHTDTQY

j_gene: TRBJ2-1
v_gene: TRBV6-6
d_gene: NA
CDR3aa: AIARRSDNEQF

j_gene: TRBJ2-1
v_gene: TRBV6-4
d_gene: TRBD2
CDR3aa: ASSDSAGDPYNEQF

j_gene: TRBJ2-3
v_gene: TRBV2
d_gene: NA
CDR3aa: ASSEALSSRGTDTQY

j_gene: TRBJ2-1
v_gene: TRBV20-1
d_gene: NA
CDR3aa: SARGSYNERVSNEQF

j_gene: TRBJ1-2
v_gene: TRBV20-1
d_gene: TRBD1
CDR3aa: SASAVTGDYGYT

j_gene: TRBJ2-2
v_gene: TRBV5-1
d_gene: TRBD1
CDR3aa: ASRPGQGVFVGELF

j_gene: TRBJ2-1
v_gene: TRBV6-6
d_gene: TRBD1
CDR3aa: ASSYRRQGAGNEQF

j_gene: TRBJ2-7
v_gene: TRBV2
d_gene: NA
CDR3aa: ASSEVRLIGEQY

j_gene: TRBJ1-2
v_gene: TRBV4-2
d_gene: NA
CDR3aa: ASSQDQQGLNYGYT

j_gene: TRBJ1-4
v_gene: TRBV4-2
d_gene: NA
CDR3aa: ASSPGEQGREKLF

j_gene: TRBJ2-7
v_gene: TRBV27
d_gene: TRBD2
CDR3aa: ASRGTSGSSYGQY

j_gene: TRBJ2-7
v_gene: TRBV4-1
d_gene: NA
CDR3aa: ASSQDRQLGYEQY

j_gene: TRBJ2-3
v_gene: TRBV5-5
d_gene: TRBD1
CDR3aa: ASSAISGTGKRGDTQY

j_gene: TRBJ1-1
v_gene: TRBV11-2
d_gene: TRBD1
CDR3aa: ASSADRGFDPENTEAF

j_gene: TRBJ2-7
v_gene: TRBV10-3
d_gene: NA
CDR3aa: AISESNGGPLYEQY

j_gene: TRBJ2-7
v_gene: TRBV18
d_gene: NA
CDR3aa: ASSPTDSLRNGQY

j_gene: NA
v_gene: TRBV5-1
d_gene: NA
CDR3aa: ASSLWADYEQY

j_gene: TRBJ2-3
v_gene: TRBV27
d_gene: NA
CDR3aa: ASSSIQGRTDTQY

j_gene: TRBJ1-1
v_gene: TRBV6-1
d_gene: NA
CDR3aa: ASSMVAATEAF

j_gene: TRBJ2-7
v_gene: TRBV7-2
d_gene: TRBD2
CDR3aa: ASSSGLAARLEQY

j_gene: TRBJ1-2
v_gene: TRBV7-2
d_gene: NA
CDR3aa: ASSLLSGTPNYGYT